This is a list of T cell receptor beta chains from one sample in a study of T and B cells in COVID-19 patients. A single record per CDR3 protein comes from TCRdb applying MiXCR to the multiplex PCR reads. This repertoire shows around 8,200 distinct CDR3 sequences, 26% found once; its top ten account for roughly a sixth. The sequenced sample consisted of blood. The receptors come from a human donor with active COVID-19. CDR3s include the opening cysteine and the closing phenylalanine or tryptophan.

V gene | CDR3 protein
TRBV11-1 | CASSPGPGAPRWTYEQYF
TRBV29-1 | CSGSGGTGQGVNEQFF
TRBV6-6 | CAISPGYYGYTF
TRBV5-1 | CASSTTGNSPYEQYF
TRBV27 | CASMGQISSYEQYF
TRBV6-2/TRBV6-3 | CASSYFAQGIISGELFF
TRBV7-2 | CASSTQDRGESPLHF
TRBV27 | CASSPHRPNGYTF
TRBV20-1 | CSARPSSRGAGQPQHF
TRBV19 | CASSITRGEREKLFF
TRBV20-1 | CSAADRPSQHF
TRBV19 | CASSAPGRAGNTEAFF
TRBV12-3/TRBV12-4 | CASRQGTSGSTEQFF
TRBV6-1 | CASSVSRGYEQYF
TRBV11-1 | CASSPRLARGYNEQFF
TRBV12-3/TRBV12-4 | CASSGGRGLLYEQYF
TRBV6-1 | CASSVGRGPGNTIYF
TRBV7-9 | CASSFVANTDTQYF
TRBV6-5 | CASSYVDRQETQYF
TRBV6-4 | CASSLGTGDNQPQHF
TRBV30 | CAGRQGAGANVLTF
TRBV21-1 | CARTDESGSGSFSYNEQFF
TRBV6-2/TRBV6-3 | CATSSGVVPLPEAFF